This T cell receptor (beta chain) was sequenced during a study of long-term antiretroviral therapy in people with HIV. Study-level background: The earliest samples came from an era when ART typically awaited falling CD4 counts.

The assay, immunoSEQ v3.0, was run at survey level. A per-sample goal of about 40,000-55,000 T-cell genomes was targeted by sequencing. Clones were read by immunoSEQ multiplex PCR, and TCRdb kept only the in-frame ones, dropping some. Of 20,000 to 25,000 clones listed, more than 85% were seen once; the top ten hold approximately 7.3%. The CDR3 loop spans 15 amino acids. The germline V gene has CDR1 MGHRA and CDR2 YSYEKL. Trimming pared 0 bases from V and 8 bases from J, leaving 16 bases between. Points from the study as a whole: Although diversity increased after ART, it remained lower than in transplant donor controls.

This clone has only one observation. Its target is not known. V and J are TRBV4-1 and TRBJ1-2; D is possibly TRBD1 (5 bases). Sequences were derived from unsorted PBMCs, sampled 4.4 years after starting antiretroviral therapy. This TCR came from a woman between 50 and 59 years old with HIV. CDR3 DNA: TGCGCCAGCAGCCAAGACCTCCGGGGAGGGGTCGGCTACACCTTC. This sequence encodes CASSQDLRGGVGYTF.